This T cell receptor beta chain is drawn from a study of beta chain features in type 1 diabetes. A note on this clone: Its antigen is unknown.

V was pared by 6 bases and J by 6 bases, with 9 bases between. The length of the CDR3 is 12 residues. Germline V gene lookup returns CDR1 SGHTA and CDR2 FQGTGA. General study results and limits: Type 1 diabetes patients showed a moderate but significant shortening of TCRB CDR3s in all four CD4+ subsets. With patients and controls alike, PCR might favor shorter templates to an equal degree.

The authors reverse transcribed all of the isolated RNA, so sequencing captured expressed TCRB transcripts. Read counts averaged roughly 4 million for samples of naive, central memory and regulatory T cells. The data were produced by immunoSEQ multiplex PCR, yet TCRdb's version contains in-frame clones alone and is incomplete. The sample has about 900,000 clones; 15% to 20% are singletons. Input material: naive CD4+ T cells from blood. This clonotype was obtained from a woman aged 18 to 35 in good health. The chain employs TRBV7-3 and TRBJ2-1, with D uncertain. CDR3 bases: TGTGCCAGCAGTTCGGTGGGCAATGAGCAGTTCTTC. Translated: CASSSVGNEQFF. The full variable domain, completed using reference TRBV7-3 and TRBJ2-1, is GAGVSQTPSNKVTEKGKYVELRCDPISGHTALYWYRQSLGQGPEFLIYFQGTGAADDSGLPNDRFFAVRPEGSVSTLKIQRTERGDSAVYLCASSSVGNEQFFGPGTRLTVL.